The 6 T cell receptor beta chains given below trace back to one sample, sequenced in a study of blood T cell repertoires in COVID-19. The repertoire was sequenced with immunoSEQ multiplex PCR; TCRdb's copy has only in-frame clones and lacks some. The sample lists some 120,000 clones; approximately 82% were seen once. Sequenced: peripheral blood. These receptor sequences come from a man between 65 and 85 years old with active or convalescent COVID-19.

The J gene is TRBJ2-3, the V gene TRBV29-1, with 9 bases aligning to TRBD1. This CDR3 is built from 14 residues. Germline V gene lookup returns CDR1 SQVTM and CDR2 ANQGSEA. Germline trimming cut 7 bases from V and 2 bases from J; bases unmatched to any gene: 7. CDR3 coding DNA: TGCAGCGCCAGACAGGGGGGATACACAGATACGCAGTATTTT. It encodes CSARQGGYTDTQYF.

The J gene is TRBJ2-1, the V gene TRBV11-3; TRBD2 aligns across 8 bases. This CDR3 has 14 amino acids. In germline, CDR1 is SGHNT, CDR2 YENEEA. With V trimmed by 4 bases and J by 4 bases, 3 bases remained unmatched. In nucleotides, the CDR3 is TGTGCCAGCAGCTCTAGCGGGTCGTACAATGAGCAGTTCTTC. This translates into CASSSSGSYNEQFF.

This chain uses TRBV5-4 with TRBJ2-1, with D maybe TRBD2 (6 bases). This CDR3 spans 14 amino acids. Germline lookup yields CDR1 SGHNT and CDR2 YYREEE (reference sequence). V lost 2 bases to trimming and J lost 7 bases, with 13 bases between them. CDR3 amino acids: CASSFRDSRNEQFF. CDR3 DNA: TGTGCCAGCAGCTTCCGGGACTCCCGAAATGAGCAGTTCTTC.

This chain uses TRBV7-2 with TRBJ2-7; 11 nucleotides line up with TRBD2. The CDR3 covers 15 residues. Germline V gene sequence: CDR1 SGHTA, CDR2 FQGNSA. The ends lost 4 bases at V and 3 bases at J; junction bases unmatched: 5. The CDR3 DNA is TGTGCCAGCAGCTACCTAGCGGGGGGCGGCTACGAGCAGTACTTC. Protein: CASSYLAGGGYEQYF. Together with reference TRBV7-2 and TRBJ2-7, the CDR3 gives the full variable domain: GAGVSQSPSNKVTEKGKDVELRCDPISGHTALYWYRQSLGQGLEFLIYFQGNSAPDKSGLPSDRFSAERTGGSVSTLTIQRTQQEDSAVYLCASSYLAGGGYEQYFGPGTRLTVT.

Worth noting for this clone: This CDR3 is also generated by other DNA sequences in the sample. V gene TRBV5-1 combines with J gene TRBJ2-3; TRBD2 might be the D (5 bases). The V end was cut by 0 bases, the J end by 4 bases, with 9 bases between. The CDR3 length is 14 residues. CDR1 and CDR2 from the germline V gene are SGHRS and YFSETQ. CDR3 DNA: TGCGCCAGCAGCTTGGGGCTAGCTTCAGATACGCAGTATTTT. Its protein product is CASSLGLASDTQYF.

This clone was seen a handful of times. The chain couples TRBV3-1 (or the pseudogene TRBV3-2) to TRBJ1-3, with a weak D call TRBD1 (6 bases). The CDR3 is 16 residues long. Germline V gives CDR1 LGHDT, CDR2 YNNKEL (reference sequence). V was trimmed by 3 bases and J by 2 bases, leaving 14 bases between them. The chain's CDR3 is CASSHLIQGTGNTIYF. The CDR3 DNA reads as TGTGCCAGCAGCCACCTAATTCAGGGGACTGGAAACACCATATATTTT.